The present TCR beta chain was sequenced within a study of Graves' ophthalmopathy and Graves' hyperthyroidism. The study, taken as a whole, reports: Detection in blood was also observed for most expanded thyroid clonotypes above 0.001 frequency. Ophthalmopathy progression predictions by the model showed 72.22% specificity and 70.59% sensitivity. Ophthalmopathy could be told apart from stable hyperthyroidism by a 13-signature model (under 90% sensitivity, about 80% specificity).

The CDR3 is 16 residues long. Germline V gives CDR1 MNHEY, CDR2 SMNVEV (reference sequence). The trim removed 2 bases at V and 4 bases at J, leaving 7 bases unmatched. The study amplified TCR beta CDR3 regions using RNA transcripts. Second-round multiplex PCR came after a first-round RT-PCR that employed HTBI primers. MiXCR, applied by TCRdb to the multiplex PCR reads, yields one record per CDR3 protein. There are about 400,000 distinct CDR3 sequences in the sample; roughly 18% occur only once, and roughly 1.6% lies in the top ten. This clonotype showed up many times. No antigen is known for it. Someone took the PBMCs out of more than 9 ml of fresh peripheral blood.

The receptor comes from a woman aged 18-29 years with Graves' ophthalmopathy. The specimen was peripheral blood. The rearrangement links TRBV27 to TRBJ2-7; 11 nucleotides match TRBD2. CDR3 in amino acids: CASSLMPSGRRYEQYF. The DNA for the CDR3 is TGTGCCAGCAGTTTAATGCCTAGCGGGAGGAGGTACGAGCAGTACTTC.